The 23 T cell receptor beta chains presented below share a single source sample, sequenced in a study of naive and memory T cell subsets (TCRdb year 2017). The method behind the library was 5' RACE. Sequencing instrument: Illumina MiSeq. The ligated cDNA was amplified in four rounds of PCR with nested alpha and beta constant region primers together with the SP2 primer. TCRdb ran its own pipeline on the public reads, namely fastp trimming at Q25 and MiXCR clone calling, and kept in-frame beta chains. Duplicate CDR3 protein sequences are folded into a single record with the most common DNA and genes. The sample records roughly 48,000 distinct CDR3 sequences, over 3.5% of which are singletons. Roughly 0.8% of the sample is in the top ten clones. The study reported a robust and sensitive protocol to amplify, sequence and analyze TCRs, based on 3' ligation of a UMI-containing oligonucleotide to TCR cDNA.

The source is a female donor in good health.

At least ten counts were recorded for this clonotype. This rearrangement joins TRBV4-2 to TRBJ2-1; 7 positions agree with TRBD2. V trimming: 3 bases; J trimming: 8 bases; junction bases outside the gene matches: 19. The CDR3 has 18 amino acids. The germline V gene encodes CDR1 LGHNA and CDR2 YNFKEQ. This CDR3 is CASSQVPIAGEGYDEQFF. CDR3 nucleotides: TGTGCCAGCAGCCAGGTGCCCATCGCCGGGGAGGGGTACGATGAGCAGTTCTTC.

Only a few counts were recorded for this clonotype. Since a much larger clone is just one base distant, this may be a read error. The rearrangement joins TRBV6-2 or TRBV6-3 to TRBJ2-7; 8 bases are shared with TRBD1. With V trimmed by 6 bases and J by 7 bases, 14 bases remained unmatched. The CDR3 sequence is 15 residues long. Germline CDR1 and CDR2: MNHEY and SVGEGT. The CDR3 bases are TGTGCCAGCAGCCCCCGGGGGACAGGTAGAGAGGAGCAGTACTTC. The encoded protein is CASSPRGTGREEQYF.

The V and J genes are TRBV6-1 and TRBJ2-1; perhaps TRBD2 as D (5 bases). The CDR3 sequence is 12 residues long. V lost 2 bases and J 15 bases, leaving 14 bases between the germline ends. Per the germline V gene, CDR1 is MNHNS and CDR2 is SASEGT. Here the CDR3 DNA reads TGTGCCAGCAGTGAACTTGGGAGTGGGCGGTTCTTC. It codes for CASSELGSGRFF.

This clonotype is labeled as medium-sized. The chain employs TRBV5-1 and TRBJ2-7; perhaps TRBD1 as D (6 bases). Per the germline V gene, CDR1 is SGHRS and CDR2 is YFSETQ. There are 13 residues in the CDR3. Trimming shortened V by 3 bases and J by 1 base, and 8 bases separated the two germline ends. The DNA of the CDR3 is TGCGCCAGCAGCTGGGACAAGTCCTACGAGCAGTACTTC. Its translation: CASSWDKSYEQYF.

The CDR3 DNA follows: TGCAGCGCACTGACAGACCAAAACTATGGCTACACCTTC. Its protein is CSALTDQNYGYTF. This sequence joins TRBV29-1 and TRBJ1-2, with D possibly matching TRBD1 (5 bases). This CDR3 comprises 13 residues. Germline CDR1 reads SQVTM; CDR2 reads ANQGSEA. V lost 7 bases and J lost 2, with 14 bases in between.

Many counts were recorded for this clonotype. V is TRBV29-1 and J is TRBJ1-1, with TRBD1 matching over 7 bases. With 7 bases clipped from V and 8 bases from J, the junction kept 13 bases outside the gene matches. CDR1 is SQVTM, CDR2 ANQGSEA, per germline. The CDR3 contains 13 residues. CDR3 region: CSARRQGATEAFF. For the CDR3, the DNA is TGCAGCGCCCGAAGACAGGGCGCTACGGAAGCTTTCTTT.

The table lists this clonotype with many counts. This CDR3 is CASSPPRAVDTQYF. The CDR3 DNA sequence: TGTGCCAGCTCACCACCGAGGGCCGTTGATACGCAGTATTTT. V usage is TRBV18 and J usage is TRBJ2-3; maybe TRBD2 (5 bases). With 0 bases removed from V and 6 bases from J, the gap between germline ends came to 10 bases. CDR1 is KGHSH, CDR2 LQKENI, per germline. This CDR3 comprises 14 residues. Together with reference TRBV18 and TRBJ2-3, the CDR3 gives the full variable domain: NAGVMQNPRHLVRRRGQEARLRCSPMKGHSHVYWYRQLPEEGLKFMVYLQKENIIDESGMPKERFSAEFPKEGPSILRIQQVVRGDSAAYFCASSPPRAVDTQYFGPGTRLTVL.

This clonotype was found many times. The chain is built from TRBV11-2 and TRBJ2-2; D possibly corresponds to TRBD1 (5 bases). Germline V lookup: CDR1 SGHAT, CDR2 FQNNGV. Deletions cut 5 bases from V and 5 bases from J, with 9 bases between. CDR3 size: 13 residues. The CDR3 is CASSQDTTGELFF. The DNA for the CDR3 is TGTGCCAGCAGCCAGGACACGACCGGGGAGCTGTTTTTT. Looking up the rest from reference TRBV11-2 and TRBJ2-2 gives the full variable domain: EAGVAQSPRYKIIEKRQSVAFWCNPISGHATLYWYQQILGQGPKLLIQFQNNGVVDDSQLPKDRFSAERLKGVDSTLKIQPAKLEDSAVYLCASSQDTTGELFFGEGSRLTVL.

In this sample, this clonotype turned up many times. The rearrangement links TRBV7-8 to TRBJ1-5; maybe TRBD1 (6 bases). Germline V gene data show CDR1 as SGHVS and CDR2 as FQNEAQ. With 5 bases removed from V and 8 bases from J, the gap between germline ends came to 19 bases. This CDR3 is built from 15 residues. The CDR3 loop is CASSGKTGGVKPQHF. CDR3 bases: TGTGCCAGCAGCGGAAAAACGGGGGGCGTAAAGCCCCAGCATTTT.

Ten or more counts support this clonotype. CDR3 loop: CSVRDYRSLNTEAFF. The CDR3, as DNA: TGCAGCGTCCGGGACTACCGATCCCTGAACACTGAAGCTTTCTTT. The chain is built from TRBV29-1 and TRBJ1-1; possible D gene TRBD1, 5 bases. CDR3 length: 15 residues. Looked up from germline, CDR1 is SQVTM and CDR2 is ANQGSEA. Between the trimmed V and J ends, which lost 6 bases and 0 bases, there was a span of 17 bases.

The table lists this clonotype with many counts. V usage is TRBV25-1 and J usage is TRBJ2-1; 13 bases align to TRBD2. Germline V gene sequence: CDR1 MGHDK, CDR2 SYGVNS. V shed 1 base and J 9 bases; nucleotides not matched to a gene: 9. This CDR3 is 17 amino acids long. This chain's CDR3 is CASSEFTGLAGQSEQFF. DNA for the CDR3: TGTGCCAGCAGTGAATTTACGGGACTAGCGGGGCAAAGTGAGCAGTTCTTC.

The CDR3 DNA follows: TGTGCCAGCACCCCCCCAGATACGCAGTATTTT. Its protein is CASTPPDTQYF. The chain employs TRBV7-9 and TRBJ2-3; D not certain. The CDR3 is 11 residues long. Deletions cut 7 bases from V and 4 bases from J, with 6 bases between. Germline V gives CDR1 SEHNR, CDR2 FQNEAQ (reference sequence).

This clonotype was recorded many times. This chain joins TRBV11-2 and TRBJ1-2; D is ambiguous. This CDR3 is 14 amino acids long. Trimming removed 5 bases from V and 7 bases from J, with 17 bases in between. CDR1 and CDR2 from the germline V gene are SGHAT and FQNNGV. CDR3 amino acids: CASSPGYSFPGYTF. As DNA, the CDR3 is TGTGCCAGCAGCCCGGGATACTCTTTCCCTGGCTACACCTTC.

A remark on this clonotype: A much bigger clone sits one base away, suggesting this may be a read error. The chain combines TRBV28 with TRBJ1-1, with 8 positions matching TRBD1. The length of the CDR3 is 15 residues. Germline trimming cut 6 bases from V and 9 bases from J; bases unmatched to any gene: 15. Looked up from germline, CDR1 is MDHEN and CDR2 is SYDVKM. As DNA, the CDR3 is TGTGCCAGCAGGGCGGCGGTCAGGGGGCAGAGGAAAGCTTTCTTT. It specifies CASRAAVRGQRKAFF.

This clonotype has ten or more counts. V usage is TRBV6-5 and J usage is TRBJ2-7; TRBD1 agrees at 8 bases. CDR3 length: 15 amino acids. Germline V gene data show CDR1 as MNHEY and CDR2 as SVGAGI. The trim removed 5 bases at V and 7 bases at J, leaving 13 bases unmatched. CDR3 sequence (DNA): TGTGCCAGCAGTAGAACAGGGGGTGACTACTGGGAGCAGTACTTC. This translates into CASSRTGGDYWEQYF.

This clonotype was observed many times. The CDR3 nucleotides are TGCAGCGTTGGAGCGGGTAGTTTGAGGAATGAGCAGTTCTTC. This codes for CSVGAGSLRNEQFF. V usage is TRBV29-1 and J usage is TRBJ2-1; D might be TRBD2 (6 bases). CDR1 and CDR2 (germline): SQVTM, ANQGSEA. CDR3 size: 14 residues. The ends were cut back, 4 bases at V and 7 bases at J, with 17 bases in the middle.

This sequence joins TRBV3-1 and TRBJ2-2; D tentatively fits TRBD1 or TRBD2 (5 bases each). V was cut by 7 bases and J by 6 bases, with 18 bases left in between. The CDR3 is 15 residues long. Germline CDR1 and CDR2: LGHDT and YNNKEL (reference sequence). The CDR3 DNA is TGTGCCAGCACCAAAAGGTTACTAGGGGCCGGGGAGCTGTTTTTT. This gives the protein CASTKRLLGAGELFF.

This clonotype was seen only a few times. The junction departs from germline at one end; a sequencing error may be responsible. J is TRBJ2-7 and V is TRBV29-1; D possibly corresponds to TRBD1 (5 bases). Germline V lookup: CDR1 SQVTM, CDR2 ANQGSEA. The CDR3 loop spans 11 amino acids. Here the CDR3 DNA reads TGCAGCGTGGAAGGGGTGGGAGAGCAGTACTTC. As protein: CSVEGVGEQYF.

This clonotype was found a few times. The rearrangement joins TRBV7-2 to TRBJ2-4, with 7 nucleotides matching TRBD2. V was clipped by 4 bases and J by 6 bases; unmatched bases: 9. Per germline, CDR1 SGHTA and CDR2 FQGNSA. The CDR3 consists of 15 residues. The CDR3 region has the DNA TGTGCCAGCAGCTCTAGAGATGGCGGGAGAAACATTCAGTACTTC. Its translation is CASSSRDGGRNIQYF.

This clonotype was recorded at least ten times. The J gene is TRBJ2-5, the V gene TRBV7-9, with D unclear. CDR1 and CDR2 (germline): SEHNR, FQNEAQ (reference sequence). This CDR3 spans 14 amino acids. Trimming cost V 4 bases and J 0 bases, with 9 bases left between them. Here the CDR3 reads CASSSYRNQETQYF. Here the CDR3 DNA reads TGTGCCAGCAGCTCTTATCGCAACCAAGAGACCCAGTACTTC.

Many counts were recorded for this clonotype. The chain carries TRBV30 and TRBJ2-1; 7 bases align to TRBD2. V trimming: 2 bases; J trimming: 3 bases; junction bases outside the gene matches: 10. CDR1 is GTSNPN and CDR2 is SVGIG in the germline V gene (reference sequence). This CDR3 is built from 16 residues. The CDR3 here is CAWSTLGTKFYNEQFF. CDR3 nucleotides: TGTGCCTGGAGTACCCTTGGGACTAAATTCTACAATGAGCAGTTCTTC.

In this sample, this clonotype turned up many times. This chain uses TRBV3-1 with TRBJ2-3, with D possibly being TRBD2 (6 bases). This CDR3 has 17 amino acids. V was pared by 6 bases and J by 0 bases, with 19 bases between. The germline V gene encodes CDR1 LGHDT and CDR2 YNNKEL (reference sequence). The CDR3 loop reads CASRQEKGLPSTDTQYF. CDR3 bases: TGTGCCAGCAGGCAGGAGAAAGGACTACCTAGCACAGATACGCAGTATTTT.

The genes are TRBV4-3 and TRBJ1-6; D remains unclear. Germline V gene sequence: CDR1 LGHNA, CDR2 YSLEER. The CDR3 consists of 14 residues. V was trimmed by 1 base and J by 7 bases, leaving 8 bases between them. The CDR3 coding sequence is TGCGCCAGCAGCCAAGCAACAGCAAATTCACCCCTCCACTTT. It yields the protein CASSQATANSPLHF.